This T cell receptor beta chain emerged from a study of cytomegalovirus exposure and HLA in healthy donors. CDR1 and CDR2 (germline): SNHLY, FYNNEI. This CDR3 contains 13 residues. V dropped 7 bases and J dropped 7; count of bases not matched to a gene: 7. This clone was found a few times. Its antigen remains unknown. General observations from the study: A prior analysis recorded that most TCR beta V segments were productive about 90% or about 30% of the time. Listed as cytomegalovirus-associated were 164 TCR beta chains. Most CMV-associated TCR beta chains appeared HLA-restricted in a later analysis. In a later analysis, TCR beta V- and J-gene trimming showed a link to a missense DCLRE1C variant.

60 Vbeta and 13 Jbeta primers were used in PCR. Profiled with immunoSEQ multiplex PCR; TCRdb holds only in-frame clones, not every one. Of some 120,000 clones listed, roughly 71% were seen once; the top ten hold around 4%. Source material: PBMCs. The chain couples TRBV2 to TRBJ1-5; TRBD1 aligns across 7 bases. The sequence came from a woman aged 45-65 years in good health and CMV-seropositive. CDR3 DNA: TGTGCCAGCACACAGGGGAAGGGACAGCCCCAGCATTTT. It codes for CASTQGKGQPQHF.